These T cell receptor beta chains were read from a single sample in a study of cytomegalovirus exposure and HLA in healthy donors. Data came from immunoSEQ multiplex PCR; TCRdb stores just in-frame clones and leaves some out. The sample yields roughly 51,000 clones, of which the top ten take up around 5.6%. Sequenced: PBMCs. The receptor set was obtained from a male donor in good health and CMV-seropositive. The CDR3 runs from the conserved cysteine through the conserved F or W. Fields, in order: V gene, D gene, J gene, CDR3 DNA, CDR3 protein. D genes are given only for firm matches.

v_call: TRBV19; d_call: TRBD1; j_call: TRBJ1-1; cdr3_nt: TGTGCCAGTAGTAGAGACAGGGTCACTGAAGCTTTCTTT; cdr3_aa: CASSRDRVTEAFF
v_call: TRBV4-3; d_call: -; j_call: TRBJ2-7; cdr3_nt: TGCGCCAGCAGCCAAGATAGGGGAAGCTCCTACGAGCAGTACTTC; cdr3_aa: CASSQDRGSSYEQYF
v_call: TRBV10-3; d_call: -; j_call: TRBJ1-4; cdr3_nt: TGTGCCATCAGTCGAGATCCTGCAACTAATGAAAAACTGTTTTTT; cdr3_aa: CAISRDPATNEKLFF
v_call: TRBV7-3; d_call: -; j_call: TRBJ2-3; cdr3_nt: TGTGCCAGCAGCTTATTGGGCTTCGCCACAGATACGCAGTATTTT; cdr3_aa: CASSLLGFATDTQYF
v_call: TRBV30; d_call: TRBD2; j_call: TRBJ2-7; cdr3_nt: TGTGCCTGGAGTTCAACGGGACTAGCCTACGAGCAGTACTTC; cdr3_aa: CAWSSTGLAYEQYF
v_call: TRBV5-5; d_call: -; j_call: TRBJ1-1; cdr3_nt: TGTGCCAGCAGCTCAGAAGGGGTCACTGAAGCTTTCTTT; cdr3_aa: CASSSEGVTEAFF
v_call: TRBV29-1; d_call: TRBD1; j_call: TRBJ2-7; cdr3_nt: TGCAGCGTGCCGGGACAGTACTACGAGCAGTACTTC; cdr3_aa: CSVPGQYYEQYF
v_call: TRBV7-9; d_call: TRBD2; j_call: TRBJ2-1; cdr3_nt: TGTGCCAGCAGCTTACCCAGCGGGGATTTGGCGAACAATGAGCAGTTCTTC; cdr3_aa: CASSLPSGDLANNEQFF
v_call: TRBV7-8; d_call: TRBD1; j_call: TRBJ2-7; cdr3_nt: TGTGCCAGCACCGCCGCCGGGACAGGATCCTACGAGCAGTACTTC; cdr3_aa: CASTAAGTGSYEQYF
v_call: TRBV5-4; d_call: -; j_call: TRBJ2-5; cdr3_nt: TGTGCCAGCAGCTTGGGGGGCGGGGCAGGGGAGACCCAGTACTTC; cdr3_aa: CASSLGGGAGETQYF
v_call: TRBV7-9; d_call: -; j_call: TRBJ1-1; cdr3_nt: TGTGCCAGCAGCTTAGCAGGCCGGGGGGGCAGGGCTGAAGCTTTCTTT; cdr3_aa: CASSLAGRGGRAEAFF
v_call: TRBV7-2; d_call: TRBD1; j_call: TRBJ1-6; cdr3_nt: TGTGCCAGCAGCCCTAGACAGGGTATGCATTCACCCCTCCACTTT; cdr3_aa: CASSPRQGMHSPLHF
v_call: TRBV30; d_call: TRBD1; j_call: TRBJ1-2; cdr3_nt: TGTGCCTGGGAACAGGGGGCGGGCTACACCTTC; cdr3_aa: CAWEQGAGYTF
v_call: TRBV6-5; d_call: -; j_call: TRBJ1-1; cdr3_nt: TGTGCCAGCACCGAGGGATCCCTTTCCACTGAAGCTTTCTTT; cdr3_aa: CASTEGSLSTEAFF
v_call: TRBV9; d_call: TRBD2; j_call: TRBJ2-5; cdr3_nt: TGTGCCAGCAGCGTGCGGGGGGGCGTAGAGACCCAGTACTTC; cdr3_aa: CASSVRGGVETQYF
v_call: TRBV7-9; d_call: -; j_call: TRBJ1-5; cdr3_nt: TGTGCCAGCAGCTTAATGTCGCAGCCCCAGCATTTT; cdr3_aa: CASSLMSQPQHF
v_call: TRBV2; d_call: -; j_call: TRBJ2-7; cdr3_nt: TGTGCCAGCAGTGTCGGTTCCTACGAGCAGTACTTC; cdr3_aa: CASSVGSYEQYF
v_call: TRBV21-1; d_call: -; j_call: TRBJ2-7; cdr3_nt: TGTGCCAGCAGCAGGGGCAGGGACGAGCAGTACTTC; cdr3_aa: CASSRGRDEQYF
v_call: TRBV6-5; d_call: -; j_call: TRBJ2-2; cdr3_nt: TGTGCCAGCAGTTACGAGTCCGGGGAGCTGTTTTTT; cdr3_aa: CASSYESGELFF
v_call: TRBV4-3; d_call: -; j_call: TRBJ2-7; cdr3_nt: TGCGCCAGCAGCCAAGATATTAGCTTCTCCTACGAGCAGTACTTC; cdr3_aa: CASSQDISFSYEQYF
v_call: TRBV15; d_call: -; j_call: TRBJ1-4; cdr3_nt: TGTGCCACCAGCAGAGATCTGGGGGCTGCCAATGAAAAACTGTTTTTT; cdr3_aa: CATSRDLGAANEKLFF
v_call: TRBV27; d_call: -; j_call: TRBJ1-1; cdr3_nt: TGTGCCAGCAGTTTATCGATTCAGGGTCTGAACACTGAAGCTTTCTTT; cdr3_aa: CASSLSIQGLNTEAFF
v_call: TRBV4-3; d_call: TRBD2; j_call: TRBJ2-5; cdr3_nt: TGCGCCAGCAGCCGTGGACTAGCGGGGGGCCCTCTACAAGAGACCCAGTACTTC; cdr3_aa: CASSRGLAGGPLQETQYF
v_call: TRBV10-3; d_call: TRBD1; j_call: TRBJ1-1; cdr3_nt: TGTGCCATCCTGACAGGGGAGAACACTGAAGCTTTCTTT; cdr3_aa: CAILTGENTEAFF
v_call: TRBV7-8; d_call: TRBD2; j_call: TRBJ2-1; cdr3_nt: TGTGCCAGCAGCTTAGGGGGACTAACGAGCTCCTACAATGAGCAGTTCTTC; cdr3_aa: CASSLGGLTSSYNEQFF
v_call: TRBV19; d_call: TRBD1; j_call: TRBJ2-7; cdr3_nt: TGTGCCAGTAGAATGACAGGGAAATACTCCTACGAGCAGTACTTC; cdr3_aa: CASRMTGKYSYEQYF
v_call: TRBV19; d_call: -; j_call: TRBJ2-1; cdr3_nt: TGTGCCAGTAGTATGGAGGCAAGCTCCTACAATGAGCAGTTCTTC; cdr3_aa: CASSMEASSYNEQFF
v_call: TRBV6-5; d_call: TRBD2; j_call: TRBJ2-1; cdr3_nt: TGTGCCAGCAGTTACCGGGCTAGCGGGGTTTGGGAGCAGTTCTTC; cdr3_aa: CASSYRASGVWEQFF
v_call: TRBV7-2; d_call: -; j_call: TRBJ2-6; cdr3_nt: TGTGCCAGCAGCGTGCCTAGAGCTGGGGCCAACGTCCTGACTTTC; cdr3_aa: CASSVPRAGANVLTF